The 17 T cell receptor beta chains in this list originate from one sample, sequenced in a study of STAT3 mutations in large granular lymphocyte leukemia. Findings and limits, study-wide: Every T-LGLL patient had at least one immunodominant TCRbeta clonotype.

Their antigens are not known. Method: immunoSEQ multiplex PCR; TCRdb's copy keeps in-frame clones and lacks some. The sample consists of roughly 17,000 clones, about 90% of them appearing once. The sample taken for sequencing was peripheral blood mononuclear cells. The source of these receptors is a man aged 60-69 years with T-cell large granular lymphocyte leukemia. Some clones in this sample may be carry-over from other donors' samples.

The CDR3 region has the DNA TGCGCCAGCAGCTTGGGCGGCGCGGGTGGCTACACCTTC. Its protein is CASSLGGAGGYTF. V usage is TRBV5-1 and J usage is TRBJ1-2; D is ambiguous. The V end was cut by 0 bases, the J end by 7 bases, with 10 bases between. CDR1 and CDR2 from the germline V gene are SGHRS and YFSETQ. CDR3 length: 13 residues.

This chain connects TRBV6-5 to TRBJ2-5; 9 bases are shared with TRBD1. Germline values: CDR1 MNHEY, CDR2 SVGAGI. CDR3 length equals 16 residues. Unmatched junction bases numbered 7, after V lost 0 bases and J lost 5 bases. CDR3 region: CASSYSGGQGGETQYF. In DNA, the CDR3 is TGTGCCAGCAGTTACTCTGGGGGACAGGGCGGGGAGACCCAGTACTTC.

The table lists this clone with a count of one. The chain joins TRBV29-1 to TRBJ1-1; no clear D. The germline V gene has CDR1 SQVTM and CDR2 ANQGSEA. The V end lost 5 bases, the J end lost 3 bases, and 7 bases lay between the germline ends. The CDR3 has 11 residues. The CDR3 DNA is TGCAGCGTTCTTAGGGACACTGAAGCTTTCTTT. Translating gives CSVLRDTEAFF.

The chain has TRBV2 and TRBJ2-3; 8 bases line up with TRBD2. Germline V gives CDR1 SNHLY, CDR2 FYNNEI. Trimming took 9 bases from V and 2 from J; bases not matched to a gene: 4. The CDR3 loop spans 13 amino acids. The CDR3 region has the DNA TGTGCCAGGGCTAGCGGGTCCACAGATACGCAGTATTTT. Residues: CARASGSTDTQYF.

The chain combines TRBV18 with TRBJ2-3, with a possible D match to TRBD2 (6 bases). Germline lookup yields CDR1 KGHSH and CDR2 LQKENI. CDR3 length: 17 amino acids. V was cut by 3 bases and J by 0 bases, with 16 bases left in between. The DNA for the CDR3 is TGTGCCAGCTCACCGAACTCGGCTAGCGTCAGCACAGATACGCAGTATTTT. This encodes CASSPNSASVSTDTQYF.

The chain has TRBV18 and TRBJ2-7, with D perhaps matching TRBD2 (6 bases). This CDR3 contains 14 residues. Trimming removed 8 bases at V and 5 bases at J, with 19 bases between. CDR1 and CDR2 (germline): KGHSH, LQKENI. The CDR3 spells CASTRRADLHEQYF. The CDR3, as DNA: TGTGCCAGCACCAGGAGGGCCGATCTCCACGAGCAGTACTTC.

CDR3 nucleotide sequence: TGTGCCAGCAGCTCCGACTACTCAAGCTCCTACAATGAGCAGTTCTTC. Translation gives CASSSDYSSSYNEQFF. This sequence joins TRBV5-6 and TRBJ2-1; tentatively, D is TRBD2 (5 bases). Trimming took off 3 bases at V and 0 bases at J, with 13 bases between the two ends. The CDR3 spans 16 residues. Germline V gene sequence: CDR1 SGHDT, CDR2 YYEEEE.

This chain joins TRBV5-1 and TRBJ2-1, with TRBD1 matching 9 bases. Germline V lookup: CDR1 SGHRS, CDR2 YFSETQ. The V and J ends lost 1 base and 6 bases, in that order; junction bases with no gene match: 14. The CDR3 extends over 18 amino acids. The CDR3 region is CASSLSPTGTGFGNEQFF. DNA of the CDR3: TGCGCCAGCAGCTTGAGTCCTACCGGGACAGGGTTTGGCAATGAGCAGTTCTTC.

The J gene is TRBJ2-7, the V gene TRBV27; 7 bases are a match to TRBD2. The CDR3 spans 14 residues. V lost 4 bases to trimming and J lost 5 bases; unmatched junction nucleotides: 8. Germline CDR1 MNHEY, CDR2 SMNVEV (reference sequence). The CDR3 loop reads CASSSRASGNEQYF. The CDR3 coding sequence is TGTGCCAGCAGTTCCCGAGCTAGCGGAAACGAGCAGTACTTC.

This clone has a single count. V gene TRBV6-5 combines with J gene TRBJ2-1; the match to TRBD1 covers 7 bases. The CDR3 runs to 16 residues. The J segment lost 3 bases and the V segment lost 4 bases, leaving 9 bases of the junction unmatched. The germline gives CDR1 MNHEY, CDR2 SVGAGI. CDR3 sequence reads: CASSFTGVSVYNEQFF. For the CDR3, the DNA is TGTGCCAGCAGTTTCACAGGGGTCTCGGTCTACAATGAGCAGTTCTTC.

J is TRBJ1-6 and V is TRBV4-1; D not certain. Germline values: CDR1 MGHRA, CDR2 YSYEKL. The ends were cut back, 1 base at V and 7 bases at J, with 14 bases in the middle. The CDR3 runs to 16 residues. The CDR3 bases are TGCGCCAGCAGCCAAGCTATGGAGATAGGAAATTCACCCCTCCACTTT. Its protein product is CASSQAMEIGNSPLHF.

The chain has TRBV7-9 and TRBJ2-7; possibly TRBD2 for D (5 bases). The germline gives CDR1 SEHNR, CDR2 FQNEAQ (reference sequence). Trimming stripped 5 bases from V and 4 bases from J, with 18 bases between. The CDR3 runs to 15 residues. CDR3 sequence reads: CASSPTGIRSYEQYF. CDR3 sequence (DNA): TGTGCCAGCAGCCCTACCGGGATCAGGTCGTACGAGCAGTACTTC.

The gene calls are TRBV18 and TRBJ1-1; perhaps TRBD1 as D (6 bases). V was shortened by 3 bases and J by 0 bases, with 14 bases between the two germline ends. CDR1 and CDR2 (germline): KGHSH, LQKENI. The CDR3 is made up of 16 amino acids. CDR3 protein: CASSPLRGDLNTEAFF. For the CDR3, the DNA is TGTGCCAGCTCACCCTTGAGGGGGGACCTGAACACTGAAGCTTTCTTT.

This CDR3 is CASSNWGKVGETQYF. CDR3 coding DNA: TGTGCCAGCAGCAATTGGGGGAAGGTGGGGGAGACCCAGTACTTC. The J gene is TRBJ2-5, the V gene TRBV5-6; D is perhaps TRBD1 or TRBD2 (5 bases each). The V gene's germline CDR1 is SGHDT and CDR2 YYEEEE. Trimming pared 4 bases from V and 5 bases from J, leaving 18 bases between. The CDR3 loop spans 15 amino acids.

J is TRBJ2-1 and V is TRBV4-2; a possible D gene is TRBD2 (6 bases). Germline CDR1 reads LGHNA; CDR2 reads YNFKEQ. The CDR3 has 15 residues. Trimming removed 4 bases at V and 5 bases at J, with 15 bases between. The CDR3 spells CASSPSWGENNEQFF. The CDR3 DNA follows: TGTGCCAGCAGCCCTTCCTGGGGGGAGAACAATGAGCAGTTCTTC.

The V call is TRBV7-2, the J call TRBJ2-7; TRBD1 is a possible D gene (5 bases). The germline V gene has CDR1 SGHTA and CDR2 FQGNSA. The V end was cut by 4 bases, the J end by 2 bases, with 9 bases between. The CDR3 totals 13 residues. The CDR3 nucleotides read TGTGCCAGCAGCTCGACAGCGACCTACGAGCAGTACTTC. This gives the protein CASSSTATYEQYF.

The chain employs TRBV18 and TRBJ1-1; TRBD1 aligns across 7 bases. CDR1 is KGHSH and CDR2 is LQKENI in the germline V gene. V lost 6 bases and J lost 4; bases outside the gene matches: 8. CDR3 length: 14 amino acids. The CDR3 sequence is CASSLGGGFTEAFF. The CDR3 DNA is TGTGCCAGCTCCCTGGGAGGGGGCTTCACTGAAGCTTTCTTT. Full variable domain (outside the CDR3, taken from reference TRBV18 and TRBJ1-1): NAGVMQNPRHLVRRRGQEARLRCSPMKGHSHVYWYRQLPEEGLKFMVYLQKENIIDESGMPKERFSAEFPKEGPSILRIQQVVRGDSAAYFCASSLGGGFTEAFFGQGTRLTVV.